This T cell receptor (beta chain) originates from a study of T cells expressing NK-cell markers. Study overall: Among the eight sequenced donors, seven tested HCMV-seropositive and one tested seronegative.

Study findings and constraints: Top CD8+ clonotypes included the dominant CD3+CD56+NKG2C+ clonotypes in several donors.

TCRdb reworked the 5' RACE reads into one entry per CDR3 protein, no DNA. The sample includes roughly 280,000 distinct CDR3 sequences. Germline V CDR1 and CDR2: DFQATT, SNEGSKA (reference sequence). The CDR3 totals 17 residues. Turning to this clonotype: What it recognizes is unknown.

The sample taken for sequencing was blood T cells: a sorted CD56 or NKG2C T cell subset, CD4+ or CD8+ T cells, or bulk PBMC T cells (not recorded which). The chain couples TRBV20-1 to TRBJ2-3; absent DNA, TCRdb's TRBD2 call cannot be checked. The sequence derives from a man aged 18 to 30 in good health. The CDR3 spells CSARDILAGVTSDTQYF.